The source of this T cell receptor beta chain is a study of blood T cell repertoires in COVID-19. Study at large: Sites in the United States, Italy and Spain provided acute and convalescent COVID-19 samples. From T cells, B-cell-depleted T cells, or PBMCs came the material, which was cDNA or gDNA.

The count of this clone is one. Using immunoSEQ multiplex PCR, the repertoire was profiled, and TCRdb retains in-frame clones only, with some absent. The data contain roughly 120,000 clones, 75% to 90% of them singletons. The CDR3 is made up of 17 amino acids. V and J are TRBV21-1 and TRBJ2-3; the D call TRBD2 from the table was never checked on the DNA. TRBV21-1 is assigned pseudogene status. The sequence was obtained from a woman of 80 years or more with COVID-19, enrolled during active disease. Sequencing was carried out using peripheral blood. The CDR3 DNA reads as TGTGCCAGCAGCAAATTGCGTAGCGGGTTTTGGACAGATACGCAGTATTTT. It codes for CASSKLRSGFWTDTQYF.